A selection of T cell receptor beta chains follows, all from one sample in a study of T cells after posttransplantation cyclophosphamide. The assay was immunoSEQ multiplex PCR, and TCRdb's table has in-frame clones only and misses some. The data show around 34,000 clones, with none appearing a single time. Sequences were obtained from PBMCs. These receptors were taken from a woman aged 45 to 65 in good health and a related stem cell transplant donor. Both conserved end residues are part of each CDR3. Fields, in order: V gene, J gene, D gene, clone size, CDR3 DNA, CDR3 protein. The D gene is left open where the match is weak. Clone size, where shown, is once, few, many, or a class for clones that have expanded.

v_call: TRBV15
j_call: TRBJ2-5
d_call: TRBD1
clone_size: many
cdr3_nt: TGTGCCACCAGCACGGACAGGGGGCCGCAAGAGACCCAGTACTTC
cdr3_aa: CATSTDRGPQETQYF

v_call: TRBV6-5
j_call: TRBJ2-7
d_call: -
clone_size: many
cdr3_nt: TGTGCCAGCAGACTAGATTTTGGAAGCTCCTACGAGCAGTACTTC
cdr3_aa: CASRLDFGSSYEQYF

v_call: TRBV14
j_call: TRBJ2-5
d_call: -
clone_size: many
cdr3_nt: TGTGCCAGCAGCCAGATTTACCCAGGACTGGGAGAGACCCAGTACTTC
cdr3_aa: CASSQIYPGLGETQYF

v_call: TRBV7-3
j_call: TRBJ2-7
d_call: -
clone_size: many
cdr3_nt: TGTGCCAGCAGCTTAAGTGGACAGCGTGCCTACGAGCAGTACTTC
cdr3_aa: CASSLSGQRAYEQYF

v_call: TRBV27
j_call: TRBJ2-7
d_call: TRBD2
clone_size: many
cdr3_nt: TGTGCCAGCAGTTTGGGGGGGTTCTCCTACGAGCAGTACTTC
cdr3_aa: CASSLGGFSYEQYF

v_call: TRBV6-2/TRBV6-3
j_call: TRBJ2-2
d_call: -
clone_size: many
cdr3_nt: TGTGCCAGCAGTTATAGGGTGAACACCGGGGAGCTGTTTTTT
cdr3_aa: CASSYRVNTGELFF

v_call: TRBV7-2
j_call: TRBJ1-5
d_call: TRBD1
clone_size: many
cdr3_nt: TGTGCCAGCAGACAGACAGGGGCCTTTACGGCCCAGCATTTT
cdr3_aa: CASRQTGAFTAQHF

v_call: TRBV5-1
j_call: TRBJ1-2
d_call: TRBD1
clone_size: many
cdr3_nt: TGCGCCAGCAGCCCCCAACCGGGACAGGGGCATGGCTACACCTTC
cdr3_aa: CASSPQPGQGHGYTF

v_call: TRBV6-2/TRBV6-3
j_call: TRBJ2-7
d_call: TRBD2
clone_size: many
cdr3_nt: TGTGCCAGCAGTTGGGGACTAGGGCCATACGAGCAGTACTTC
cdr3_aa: CASSWGLGPYEQYF

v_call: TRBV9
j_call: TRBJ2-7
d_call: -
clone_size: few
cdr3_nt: TGTGCCAGCAGCGTAGATGGAGGGGTCAATTGGGAGCAGTACTTC
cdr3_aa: CASSVDGGVNWEQYF

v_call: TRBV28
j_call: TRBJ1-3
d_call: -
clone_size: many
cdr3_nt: TGTGCCAGCAGTATGTACTCTGGAAACACCATATATTTT
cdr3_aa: CASSMYSGNTIYF

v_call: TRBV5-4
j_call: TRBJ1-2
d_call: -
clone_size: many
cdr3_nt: TGTGCCAGCAGCTTGGAGGCCAGGGCCTGGTATGGCTACACCTTC
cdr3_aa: CASSLEARAWYGYTF

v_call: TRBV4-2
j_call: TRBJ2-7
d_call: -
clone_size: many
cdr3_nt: TGTGCCAGCAGCCAAGGTCCTGGCAGGGACTACGAGCAGTACTTC
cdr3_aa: CASSQGPGRDYEQYF

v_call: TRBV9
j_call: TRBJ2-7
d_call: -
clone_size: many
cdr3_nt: TGTGCCAGCAGCGTAGGTGTTAGCGACGAGCAGTACTTC
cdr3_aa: CASSVGVSDEQYF

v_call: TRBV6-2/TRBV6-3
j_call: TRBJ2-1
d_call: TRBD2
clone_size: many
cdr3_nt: TGTGCCAGCAGTTACGACCTAGCGGAGGGTAATGAGCAGTTCTTC
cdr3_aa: CASSYDLAEGNEQFF

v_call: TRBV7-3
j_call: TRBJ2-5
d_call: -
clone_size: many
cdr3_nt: TGTGCCAGCAGCTTATCTCCTCGAGAGACCCAGTACTTC
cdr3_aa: CASSLSPRETQYF

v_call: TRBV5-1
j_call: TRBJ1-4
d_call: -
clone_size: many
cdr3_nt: TGCGCCAGCAGCTTGGGGACAGCCTCAACTAATGAAAAACTGTTTTTT
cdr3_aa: CASSLGTASTNEKLFF

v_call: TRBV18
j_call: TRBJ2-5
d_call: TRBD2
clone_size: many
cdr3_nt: TGTGCCAGCTCAGAAAAGCCCGGACTAGCGGGTTCCCAGTACTTC
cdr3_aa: CASSEKPGLAGSQYF

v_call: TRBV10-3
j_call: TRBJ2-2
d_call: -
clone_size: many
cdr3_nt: TGTGCCATCAGTGAGTCAGAGGGTACGAACACCGGGGAGCTGTTTTTT
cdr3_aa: CAISESEGTNTGELFF

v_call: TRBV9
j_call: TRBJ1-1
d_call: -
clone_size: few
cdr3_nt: TGTGCCAGCAGCGTAAGCCCGAACACTGAAGCTTTCTTT
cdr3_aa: CASSVSPNTEAFF

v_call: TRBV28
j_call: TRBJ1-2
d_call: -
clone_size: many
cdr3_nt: TGTGCCAGCAGTTCTAGGCCGGGGTATGGCTACACCTTC
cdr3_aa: CASSSRPGYGYTF

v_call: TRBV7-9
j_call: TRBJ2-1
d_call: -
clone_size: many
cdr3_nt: TGTGCCAGCAGCTTAAGCAGGGATGAGCAGTTCTTC
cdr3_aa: CASSLSRDEQFF

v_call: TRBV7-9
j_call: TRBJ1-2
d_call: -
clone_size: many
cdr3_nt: TGTGCCGGAAGAGGGGGAGTCGACTATGGCTACACCTTC
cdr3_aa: CAGRGGVDYGYTF

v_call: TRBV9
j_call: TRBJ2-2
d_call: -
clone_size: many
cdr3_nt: TGTGCCAGCAGCGTAAGGGGAGGAACCGGGGAGCTGTTTTTT
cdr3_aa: CASSVRGGTGELFF

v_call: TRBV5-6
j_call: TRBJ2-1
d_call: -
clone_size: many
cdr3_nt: TGTGCCAGCAGCTTGGGGGCATACAATGAGCAGTTCTTC
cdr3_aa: CASSLGAYNEQFF

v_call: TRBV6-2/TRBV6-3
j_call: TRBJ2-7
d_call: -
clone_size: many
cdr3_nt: TGTGCCAGCAGTTACCACCCAGGGGCCGGGTACGAGCAGTACTTC
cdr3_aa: CASSYHPGAGYEQYF

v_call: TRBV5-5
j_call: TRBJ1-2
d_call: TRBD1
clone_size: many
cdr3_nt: TGTGCCAGCAGCCCAACAGGGGACCGCTATGGCTACACCTTC
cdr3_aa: CASSPTGDRYGYTF

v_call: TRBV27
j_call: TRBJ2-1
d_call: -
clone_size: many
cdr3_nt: TGTGCCAGCACCACGATAGGGAATGAGCAGTTCTTC
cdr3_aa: CASTTIGNEQFF

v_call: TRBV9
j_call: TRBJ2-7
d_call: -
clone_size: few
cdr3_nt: TGTGCCAGCAGCAAAACAGGGGGGGTCTACGAGCAGTACTTC
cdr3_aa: CASSKTGGVYEQYF

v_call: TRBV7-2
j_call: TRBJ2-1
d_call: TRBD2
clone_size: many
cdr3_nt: TGTGCCAGCAGCTTAGCAGGACTAGCGGGAGTAAACAATGAGCAGTTCTTC
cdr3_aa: CASSLAGLAGVNNEQFF

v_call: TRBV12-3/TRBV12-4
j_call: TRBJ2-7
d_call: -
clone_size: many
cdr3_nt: TGTGCCAGCAGCGGTAACTTGCCCTACGAGCAGTACTTC
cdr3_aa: CASSGNLPYEQYF

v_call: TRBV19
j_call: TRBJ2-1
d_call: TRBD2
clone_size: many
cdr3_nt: TGTGCCAGTAGTCCCGCGGGAGGGTCCTACAATGAGCAGTTCTTC
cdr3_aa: CASSPAGGSYNEQFF

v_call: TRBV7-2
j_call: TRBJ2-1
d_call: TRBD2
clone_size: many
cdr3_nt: TGTGCCAGCAGCAACTTAGCGGGGGTTCCAAATGAGCAGTTCTTC
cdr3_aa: CASSNLAGVPNEQFF

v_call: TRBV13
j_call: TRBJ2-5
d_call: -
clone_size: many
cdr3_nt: TGTGCCAGCGGGGGGACCCAAGAGACCCAGTACTTC
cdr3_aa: CASGGTQETQYF

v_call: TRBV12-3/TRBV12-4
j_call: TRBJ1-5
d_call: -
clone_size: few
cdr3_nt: TGTGCCAGCACCCTATTAACCACCCACGGGGACAATCAGCCCCAGCATTTT
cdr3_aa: CASTLLTTHGDNQPQHF

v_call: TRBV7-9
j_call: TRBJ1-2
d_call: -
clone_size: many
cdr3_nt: TGTGCCAGCAGCCCTGAGGGGCTCGCGGCTAACTATGGCTACACCTTC
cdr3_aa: CASSPEGLAANYGYTF

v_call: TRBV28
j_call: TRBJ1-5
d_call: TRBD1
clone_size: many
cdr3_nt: TGTGCCAGCAGCTCCGGGGAGGGGGCCCGCAATCAGCCCCAGCATTTT
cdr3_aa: CASSSGEGARNQPQHF

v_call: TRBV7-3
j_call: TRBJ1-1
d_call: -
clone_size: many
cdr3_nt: TGTGCCAGCAGCTTAATCCGGGGTGCTGAAGCTTTCTTT
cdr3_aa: CASSLIRGAEAFF

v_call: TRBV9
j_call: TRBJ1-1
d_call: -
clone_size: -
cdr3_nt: TGTGCCAGCAGCGCGAGCCGTATGGACACTGAAGCTTTCTTT
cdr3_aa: CASSASRMDTEAFF

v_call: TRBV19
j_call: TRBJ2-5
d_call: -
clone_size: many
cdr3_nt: TGTGCCAGTAGTATATTGTCGGGGAGTGAGACCCAGTACTTC
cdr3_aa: CASSILSGSETQYF

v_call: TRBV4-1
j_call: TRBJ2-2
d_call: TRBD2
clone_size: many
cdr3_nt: TGCACCAGCAGCCAAGAACTAGCGGGCACCTCGAACACCGGGGAGCTGTTTTTT
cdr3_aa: CTSSQELAGTSNTGELFF